This T cell receptor beta chain appears in the sequencing data of a study of shared clonotypes between healthy human individuals. The count of this clone is one. Replicate sorted-subset PCRs were loaded with around 200 ng DNA, roughly 33,000 T cell genomes. TCRdb's table, derived via immunoSEQ multiplex PCR, lists solely in-frame clones and lacks some. The sample has under 850,000 clones, 55% to 80% seen once. The receptor was derived from a woman aged 30 to 39 in good health. Sequenced input: memory CD4+ T cells sorted from blood. Subset indicated: CD45RA-negative fraction.

As DNA, the CDR3 is TGCGCCAGCAGACCGACAGGGGCTAATGAAAAACTGTTTTTT. This codes for CASRPTGANEKLFF. This chain uses TRBV4-1 with TRBJ1-4; TRBD1 matches at 8 bases. After removal of 6 bases from V and 3 bases from J, the junction contained 3 bases not matched to a gene. CDR3 length equals 14 residues. Germline values: CDR1 MGHRA, CDR2 YSYEKL.